This TCR beta chain originates from a study of identifying expanded T cells in peripheral blood. Study-wide results and limits: Technical replicates showed approximately 1.2 changed clones; roughly two weeks roughly 16; four weeks 19. Variance in clone template counts between roughly 2-week samples significantly increased with total template count across all healthy donors.

The assay was immunoSEQ multiplex PCR, and TCRdb's table has in-frame clones only and misses some. The data show fewer than 65,000 clones, with approximately 89% seen just once and less than 5.5% held by the top ten. This clone came up once. Antigen unknown. No infections or other immune events were documented during collection. Trimming stripped 3 bases from V and 6 bases from J, with 12 bases between. CDR3 size: 13 residues. The germline gives CDR1 SEHNR, CDR2 FQNEAQ (reference sequence). Specimen: blood. This TCR came from a person aged 18 to 75 in good health. This chain links TRBV7-9 with TRBJ2-7; possible D gene TRBD2, 5 bases. The CDR3 here is CASSLPRAREQYF. CDR3 in DNA: TGTGCCAGCAGCTTGCCGAGGGCCCGCGAGCAGTACTTC. The complete variable domain, with remaining parts taken from reference TRBV7-9 and TRBJ2-7, reads DTGVSQNPRHKITKRGQNVTFRCDPISEHNRLYWYRQTLGQGPEFLTYFQNEAQLEKSRLLSDRFSAERPKGSFSTLEIQRTEQGDSAMYLCASSLPRAREQYFGPGTRLTVT.